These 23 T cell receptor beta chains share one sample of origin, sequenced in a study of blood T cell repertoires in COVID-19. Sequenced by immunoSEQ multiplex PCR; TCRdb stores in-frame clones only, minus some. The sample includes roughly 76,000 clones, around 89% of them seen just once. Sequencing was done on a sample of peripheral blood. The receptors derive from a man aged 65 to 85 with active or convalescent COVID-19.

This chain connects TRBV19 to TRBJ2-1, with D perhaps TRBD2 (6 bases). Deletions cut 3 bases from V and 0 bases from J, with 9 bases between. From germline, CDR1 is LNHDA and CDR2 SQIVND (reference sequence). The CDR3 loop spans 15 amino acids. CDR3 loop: CASSISGLSYNEQFF. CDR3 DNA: TGTGCCAGTAGTATTAGCGGACTCTCCTACAATGAGCAGTTCTTC.

CDR3 DNA: TGTGCCAGCGCTACTGCGGGGACAGGCTCCTACGAGCAGTACTTC. This sequence encodes CASATAGTGSYEQYF. This chain joins TRBV27 and TRBJ2-7; TRBD1 aligns across 8 bases. Germline trimming cut 8 bases from V and 0 bases from J; bases unmatched to any gene: 9. From germline, CDR1 is MNHEY and CDR2 SMNVEV (reference sequence). The CDR3 is 15 residues long.

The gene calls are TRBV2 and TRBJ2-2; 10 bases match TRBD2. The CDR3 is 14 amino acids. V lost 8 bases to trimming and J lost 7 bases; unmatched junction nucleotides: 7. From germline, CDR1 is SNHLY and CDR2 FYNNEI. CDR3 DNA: TGTGCCAGCTGCTCCGGGACTAGCGTCGGGGAGCTGTTTTTT. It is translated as CASCSGTSVGELFF.

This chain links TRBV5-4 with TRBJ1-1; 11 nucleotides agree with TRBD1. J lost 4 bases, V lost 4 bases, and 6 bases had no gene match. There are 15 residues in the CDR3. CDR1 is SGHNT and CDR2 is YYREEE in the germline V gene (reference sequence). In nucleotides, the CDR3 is TGTGCCAGCAGCCCGGACAGGGGGCTGACCACTGAAGCTTTCTTT. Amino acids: CASSPDRGLTTEAFF. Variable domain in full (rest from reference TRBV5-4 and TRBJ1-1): ETGVTQSPTHLIKTRGQQVTLRCSSQSGHNTVSWYQQALGQGPQFIFQYYREEENGRGNFPPRFSGLQFPNYSSELNVNALELDDSALYLCASSPDRGLTTEAFFGQGTRLTVV.

CDR3 loop: CASSLLGTGLSTEAFF. DNA of the CDR3: TGTGCCAGCAGTTTATTGGGTACAGGGTTGTCGACTGAAGCTTTCTTT. V and J are TRBV27 and TRBJ1-1, with D perhaps TRBD1 (6 bases). Germline V gives CDR1 MNHEY, CDR2 SMNVEV (reference sequence). V was trimmed by 1 base and J by 5 bases, leaving 17 bases between them. CDR3 length: 16 residues.

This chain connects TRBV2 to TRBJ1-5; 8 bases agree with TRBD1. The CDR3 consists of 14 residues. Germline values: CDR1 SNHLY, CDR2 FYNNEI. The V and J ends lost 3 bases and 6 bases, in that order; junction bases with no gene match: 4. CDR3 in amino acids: CASSDAGGSQPQHF. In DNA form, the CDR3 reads TGTGCCAGCAGTGATGCAGGGGGCAGTCAGCCCCAGCATTTT.

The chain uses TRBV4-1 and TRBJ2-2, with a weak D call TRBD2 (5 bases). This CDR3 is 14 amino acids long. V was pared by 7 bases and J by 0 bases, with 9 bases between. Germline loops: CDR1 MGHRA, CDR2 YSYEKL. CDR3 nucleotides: TGCGCCAGCACGGGGTTCGCGAACACCGGGGAGCTGTTTTTT. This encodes CASTGFANTGELFF.

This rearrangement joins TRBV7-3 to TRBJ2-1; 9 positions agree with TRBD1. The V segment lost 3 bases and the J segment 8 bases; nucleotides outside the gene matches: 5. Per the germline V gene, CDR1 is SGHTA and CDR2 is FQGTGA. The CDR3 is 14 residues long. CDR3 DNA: TGTGCCAGCAGCTTTGGGACAGGGACCCATGAGCAGTTCTTC. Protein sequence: CASSFGTGTHEQFF.

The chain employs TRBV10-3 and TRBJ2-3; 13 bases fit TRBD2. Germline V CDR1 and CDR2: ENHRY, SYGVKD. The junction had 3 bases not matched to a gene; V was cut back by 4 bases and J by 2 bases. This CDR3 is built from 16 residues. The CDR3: CAISGGLAGLTDTQYF. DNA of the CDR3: TGTGCCATCAGTGGGGGACTAGCGGGGCTCACAGATACGCAGTATTTT.

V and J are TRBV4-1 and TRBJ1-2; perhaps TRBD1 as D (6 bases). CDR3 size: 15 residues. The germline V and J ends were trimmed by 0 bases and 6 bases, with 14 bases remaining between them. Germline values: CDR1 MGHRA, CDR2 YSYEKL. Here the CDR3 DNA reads TGCGCCAGCAGCCAAGAAGGGACACGGACAGATGGCTACACCTTC. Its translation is CASSQEGTRTDGYTF.

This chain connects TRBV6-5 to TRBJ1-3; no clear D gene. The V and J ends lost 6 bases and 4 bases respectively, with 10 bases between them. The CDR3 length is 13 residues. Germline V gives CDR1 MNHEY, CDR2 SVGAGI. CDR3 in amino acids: CASSRTQGNTIYF. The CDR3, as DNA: TGTGCCAGCAGCAGAACACAGGGAAACACCATATATTTT.

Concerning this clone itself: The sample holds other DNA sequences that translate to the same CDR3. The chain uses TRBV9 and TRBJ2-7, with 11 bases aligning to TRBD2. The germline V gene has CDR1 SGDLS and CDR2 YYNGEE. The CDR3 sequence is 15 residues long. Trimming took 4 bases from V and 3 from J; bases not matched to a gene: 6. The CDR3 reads CASSPGLAEIYEQYF. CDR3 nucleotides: TGTGCCAGCAGCCCGGGACTAGCGGAAATCTACGAGCAGTACTTC.

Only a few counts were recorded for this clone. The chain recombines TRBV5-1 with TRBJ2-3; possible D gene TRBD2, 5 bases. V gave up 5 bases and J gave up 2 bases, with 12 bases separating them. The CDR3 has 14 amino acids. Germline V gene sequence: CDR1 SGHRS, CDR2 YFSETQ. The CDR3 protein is CASRGGSPTDTQYF. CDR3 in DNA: TGCGCCAGCAGGGGCGGGTCCCCCACAGATACGCAGTATTTT.

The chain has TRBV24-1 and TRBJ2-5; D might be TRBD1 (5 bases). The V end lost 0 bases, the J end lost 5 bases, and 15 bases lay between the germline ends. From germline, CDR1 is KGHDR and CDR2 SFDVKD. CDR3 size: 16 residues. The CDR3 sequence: CATSDLRAGPGETQYF. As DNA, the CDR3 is TGTGCCACCAGTGATTTGCGAGCAGGGCCTGGGGAGACCCAGTACTTC.

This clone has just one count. The CDR3 DNA reads TGTGCCAGCAGCCAAGTCCAGGCCCCCAGCTATGGCTACACCTTC. This translates into CASSQVQAPSYGYTF. V gene TRBV3-1 (or the pseudogene TRBV3-2) combines with J gene TRBJ1-2; no clear D gene. CDR1 and CDR2 from the germline V gene are LGHDT and YNNKEL (reference sequence). There are 15 residues in the CDR3. Between the trimmed V and J ends, which lost 1 base and 4 bases, there was a span of 13 bases.

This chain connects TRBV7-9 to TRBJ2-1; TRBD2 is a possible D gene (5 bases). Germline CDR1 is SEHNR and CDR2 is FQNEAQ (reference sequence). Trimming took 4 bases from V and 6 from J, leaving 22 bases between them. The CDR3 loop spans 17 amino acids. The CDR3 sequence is CASSSLRSGSWGNEQFF. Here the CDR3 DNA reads TGTGCCAGCAGCTCCCTTCGTAGTGGGAGTTGGGGCAATGAGCAGTTCTTC.

CDR3 sequence reads: CASRVSNTEAFF. As DNA, the CDR3 is TGTGCCAGCCGGGTGTCAAACACTGAAGCTTTCTTT. The chain links TRBV2 to TRBJ1-1, with D uncertain. Trimming shortened V by 8 bases and J by 2 bases, and 9 bases separated the two germline ends. The CDR3 length is 12 residues. Germline V gene data show CDR1 as SNHLY and CDR2 as FYNNEI.

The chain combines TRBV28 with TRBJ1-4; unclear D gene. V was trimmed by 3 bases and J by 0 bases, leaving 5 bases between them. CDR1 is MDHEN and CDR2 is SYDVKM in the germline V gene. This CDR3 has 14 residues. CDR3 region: CASSFVATNEKLFF. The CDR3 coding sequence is TGTGCCAGCAGTTTTGTCGCAACTAATGAAAAACTGTTTTTT.

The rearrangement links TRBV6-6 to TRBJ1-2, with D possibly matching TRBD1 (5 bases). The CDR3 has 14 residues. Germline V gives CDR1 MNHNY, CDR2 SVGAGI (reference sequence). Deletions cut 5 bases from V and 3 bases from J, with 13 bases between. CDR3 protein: CASSQGGEHYGYTF. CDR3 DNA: TGTGCCAGCAGTCAGGGAGGGGAGCACTATGGCTACACCTTC.

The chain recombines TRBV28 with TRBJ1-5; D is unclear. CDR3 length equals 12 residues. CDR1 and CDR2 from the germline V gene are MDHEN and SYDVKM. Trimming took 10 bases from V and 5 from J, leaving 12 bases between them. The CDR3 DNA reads TGTGCCACCCGGTCGGGGTATCAGCCCCAGCATTTT. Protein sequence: CATRSGYQPQHF.

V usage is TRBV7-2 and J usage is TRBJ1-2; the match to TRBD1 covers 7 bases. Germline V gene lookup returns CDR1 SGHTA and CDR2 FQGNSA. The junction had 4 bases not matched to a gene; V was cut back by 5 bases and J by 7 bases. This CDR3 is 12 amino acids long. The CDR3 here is CASSANRGGYTF. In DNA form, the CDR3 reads TGTGCCAGCAGCGCGAACAGGGGTGGCTACACCTTC.

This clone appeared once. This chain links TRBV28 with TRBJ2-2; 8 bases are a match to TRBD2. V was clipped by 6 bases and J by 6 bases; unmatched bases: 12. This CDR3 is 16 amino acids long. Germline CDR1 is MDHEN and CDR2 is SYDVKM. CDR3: CASRLSGTRAAGELFF. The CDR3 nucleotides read TGTGCCAGCAGACTCTCCGGGACTAGAGCCGCCGGGGAGCTGTTTTTT.

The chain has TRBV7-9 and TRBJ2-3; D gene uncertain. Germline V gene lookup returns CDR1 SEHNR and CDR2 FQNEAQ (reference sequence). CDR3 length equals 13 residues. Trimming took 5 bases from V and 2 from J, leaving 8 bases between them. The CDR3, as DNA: TGTGCCAGCAGCCCTTATAACACAGATACGCAGTATTTT. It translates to CASSPYNTDTQYF.